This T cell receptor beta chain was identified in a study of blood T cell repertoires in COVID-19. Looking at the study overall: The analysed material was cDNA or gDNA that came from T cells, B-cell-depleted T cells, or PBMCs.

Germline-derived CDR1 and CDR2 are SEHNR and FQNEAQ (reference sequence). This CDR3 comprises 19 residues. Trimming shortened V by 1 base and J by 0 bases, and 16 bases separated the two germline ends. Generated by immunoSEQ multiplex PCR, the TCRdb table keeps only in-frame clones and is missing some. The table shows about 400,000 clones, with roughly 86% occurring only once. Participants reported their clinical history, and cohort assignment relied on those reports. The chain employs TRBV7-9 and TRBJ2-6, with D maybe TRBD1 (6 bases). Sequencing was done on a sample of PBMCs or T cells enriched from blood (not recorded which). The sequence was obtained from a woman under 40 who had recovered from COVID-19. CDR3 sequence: CASSLGGGQARSGANVLTF. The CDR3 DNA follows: TGTGCCAGCAGCTTAGGAGGGGGTCAGGCCCGCTCTGGGGCCAACGTCCTGACTTTC.